This T cell receptor beta chain was recorded in a study of PD-1 blockade in classical Hodgkin lymphoma. Overall study: Administration of nivolumab to patients was at 3 mg/kg intravenously every 2 weeks.

Germline V gene lookup returns CDR1 SGHRS and CDR2 YFSETQ. This CDR3 is 18 amino acids long. Trimming stripped 3 bases from V and 4 bases from J, with 22 bases between. Autologous stem cell transplantation was followed by relapse in every patient, and brentuximab vedotin exposure varied. Magnetic negative selection was used to purify CD4+ T cells from thawed PBMCs. Each best response was a complete response, a partial response or progressive disease. Clones were sequenced by immunoSEQ multiplex PCR, and TCRdb holds only the in-frame ones, with some missing. The sample includes about 7,100 clones, 70% to 80% of them seen just once.

This sequence joins TRBV5-1 and TRBJ2-2, with D possibly being TRBD2 (6 bases). This material consisted of CD4+ T cells from blood, taken at baseline. This sequence originates from a human donor with classical Hodgkin lymphoma. CDR3 bases: TGCGCCAGCAGCTCCCCGTTTGGAGGGGCAAAATTCACCGGGGAGCTGTTTTTT. Translating it yields CASSSPFGGAKFTGELFF.